Sequencing of this T cell receptor (beta chain) was carried out in a study of T-cell memory formation after mild COVID-19 (dated by TCRdb to 2020 to 2022). About the study as a whole: TCR sequence clusters from the two donors were largely donor specific. In a couple of donors, T-cell clones that expanded and contracted after mild COVID-19 were followed by sequencing TCRalpha and TCRbeta repertoires longitudinally. The cohort comprised two young, previously healthy adult volunteers, one female and one male. Study-level results and caveats: From day 15 to 85, contracting clones showed balanced CD4/CD8 phenotypes, whereas a second wave of clones that expanded from day 15 to 37 leaned towards CD4+. Only two mild cases were covered by the study, and larger cohorts that include severe cases with pre-infection samples were considered necessary. Contracting CD4+ clones were located mainly in the CM and EM memory subsets, whereas CD8+ clones were found to be enriched in EMRA. SARS-CoV-2 specificity was not confirmed for the second-wave clones peaking on day 37. Some responding clones were detected in pre-infection memory, suggesting pre-existing cross-reactive memory T cells joined the SARS-CoV-2 response.

This clonotype was counted a few times. Its antigen target is currently unknown. Within one base of it there is no much larger clone, and no base qualities were kept. Ficoll-Paque density gradient centrifugation was used to isolate PBMCs. The sequencer was an Illumina NovaSeq 6000. TCRalpha and TCRbeta cDNA libraries were constructed by 5'RACE with constant-segment primers, with sample barcodes and unique molecular identifiers being introduced. RNA was extracted from every sample with Trizol reagent. Libraries were amplified in two PCR steps, with a second sample barcode and Illumina TruSeq adapters added in the second step. The libraries were sequenced on an Illumina NovaSeq using 2 x 150 bp paired-end reads. The study's own analysis went as follows. The reads were demultiplexed and collapsed into UMI-guided consensus sequences using migec v1.2.7. Using mixcr v2.1.11, UMI consensuses were aligned to TRA and TRB V and J templates and then assembled into clonotypes. Expanded or contracted clonotypes were those called significant by both edgeR and NoisET, with noise models trained on biological replicates. edgeR calls used a false discovery rate-adjusted p below 0.01 and a log2 fold-change threshold of 1. As an exploratory analysis of dynamics, PCA with hierarchical clustering was applied to max-normalized trajectories of the 1000 most abundant clonotypes. Each responding clone was given a CD4 or CD8 phenotype based on the CD4+ and CD8+ repertoires, which had been sequenced separately. Starting from the raw public reads, TCRdb applied fastp trimming at Q25, assembled clones with MiXCR and retained in-frame beta chains. Identical CDR3 proteins give one entry, which carries the most common genes and DNA. None of the V and J calls come from the authors' own analysis; TCRdb made them. This sample holds 290,000 or so distinct CDR3 sequences; 15% to 20% were observed only once. In total, the top ten clones hold around 21% of the sample.

Counted from cysteine to phenylalanine, this CDR3 has 17 amino acids. The CDR3 DNA has 51 bases and is translated from base 1. CDR1 and CDR2 (SEHNR, FQNEAQ) derive from the germline V gene (reference sequence). V lost 3 bases and J lost 8 bases; the stretch between them is 25 bases long. This chain joins TRBV7-9 to TRBJ1-2; a tentative D match to TRBD1 spans 5 bases. The specimen sequenced was PBMCs or a T cell subset sorted from them (not recorded which). The sequence came from a man aged 18 to 29 who had mild COVID-19 (a few samples of this study predate the infection). The sample titles of this study are shuffled in the database, so cell type and time point are left out; the donor was told from shared clones. The CDR3 region has the sequence CASSFYPVGALARGYTF. In nucleotide form, the sequence is TGTGCCAGCAGCTTTTATCCGGTTGGGGCGCTAGCGAGGGGCTACACCTTC.